The 22 T cell receptor beta chains below were found in one sample sequenced in a study of CD8 T cells in ankylosing spondylitis. Each CDR3 protein gets one entry after TCRdb re-called the 5' RACE reads with MiXCR. The sample carries some 800,000 distinct CDR3 sequences, around 11% recorded once. For these TCRs, the target antigens are not known. Study-wide results and caveats: The study identified a TCR beta motif of about eight highly homologous variants that appeared characteristic of ankylosing spondylitis blood.

The sample comprised blood, either unsorted or a sorted T cell fraction (not recorded which). Receptor source: a male donor with ankylosing spondylitis.

This chain connects TRBV5-1 to TRBJ2-7; TRBD2 aligns across 8 bases. The ends lost 1 base at V and 6 bases at J; junction bases unmatched: 6. CDR3 length equals 14 residues. CDR1 is SGHRS, CDR2 YFSETQ, per germline. The CDR3 nucleotides are TGCGCCAGCAGCTTGCCAGGCGGGGGGCGCGAGCAGTACTTC. Translation: CASSLPGGGREQYF.

This clonotype was detected many times. The gene calls are TRBV20-1 and TRBJ2-1, with 12 nucleotides matching TRBD2. V gave up 5 bases and J gave up 9 bases; unmatched junction bases: 8. The germline V gene encodes CDR1 DFQATT and CDR2 SNEGSKA (reference sequence). The CDR3 runs to 14 residues. In DNA form, the CDR3 reads TGCAGTGCTCATTCTAGCGGGAGGGCACTTGAGCAGTTCTTC. This sequence encodes CSAHSSGRALEQFF.

The chain links TRBV24-1 to TRBJ2-7; D is unclear. CDR1 KGHDR and CDR2 SFDVKD come from the germline V gene. This CDR3 spans 11 amino acids. V was shortened by 2 bases and J by 5 bases, with 3 bases between the two germline ends. The CDR3 DNA sequence: TGTGCCACCAGTGATTGGGACGAGCAGTACTTC. Translation gives CATSDWDEQYF.

This clonotype has only a few counts. The V and J genes are TRBV20-1 and TRBJ2-1; no clear D. CDR3 size: 17 residues. The germline gives CDR1 DFQATT, CDR2 SNEGSKA (reference sequence). Trimming shortened V by 3 bases and J by 0 bases, and 18 bases separated the two germline ends. The CDR3: CSASPQRHLASYNEQFF. Written as DNA, the CDR3 is TGCAGTGCTAGTCCCCAGCGTCATCTTGCCTCCTACAATGAGCAGTTCTTC.

The CDR3 region is CAINRVMNTEAFF. The CDR3 region has the DNA TGTGCCATCAACAGGGTCATGAACACTGAAGCTTTCTTT. J is TRBJ1-1 and V is TRBV10-3; tentative D call: TRBD1 (6 bases). V was trimmed by 7 bases and J by 0 bases, leaving 9 bases between them. CDR1 is ENHRY, CDR2 SYGVKD, per germline. The CDR3 covers 13 residues.

This clonotype has only a few counts. The chain employs TRBV7-9 and TRBJ2-1, with TRBD2 matching 9 bases. J gave up 6 bases and V 6 bases, and 12 bases lay outside the gene matches. Germline V gives CDR1 SEHNR, CDR2 FQNEAQ (reference sequence). This CDR3 has 16 residues. CDR3 region: CASSKGGSGGLNEQFF. In DNA, the CDR3 is TGTGCCAGCAGTAAGGGAGGTAGCGGGGGCCTCAATGAGCAGTTCTTC.

This clonotype was observed many times. This chain links TRBV9 with TRBJ1-2; 8 nucleotides agree with TRBD1. Germline-derived CDR1 and CDR2 are SGDLS and YYNGEE. V was pared by 4 bases and J by 6 bases, with 11 bases of the junction left unmatched. CDR3 length: 15 residues. DNA for the CDR3: TGTGCCAGCAGCCCCGACAGGGGCCGGTGGGATGGCTACACCTTC. It is translated as CASSPDRGRWDGYTF.

This clonotype was observed a handful of times. V gene TRBV5-1 combines with J gene TRBJ1-6; TRBD1 agrees at 7 bases. The germline CDR1 and CDR2 sequences are SGHRS and YFSETQ. The CDR3 extends over 14 amino acids. V was clipped by 8 bases and J by 3 bases; unmatched bases: 5. DNA for the CDR3: TGCGCCAGTCGGGACAGCGACTATAATTCACCCCTCCACTTT. Its translation: CASRDSDYNSPLHF.

This clonotype was detected many times. The CDR3 protein is CSVPSGQGNTGELFF. The CDR3 DNA is TGCAGCGTCCCATCGGGACAGGGTAACACCGGGGAGCTGTTTTTT. V usage is TRBV29-1 and J usage is TRBJ2-2; 9 bases line up with TRBD1. Unmatched junction bases numbered 7, after V lost 6 bases and J lost 2 bases. This CDR3 has 15 residues. CDR1 and CDR2 (germline): SQVTM, ANQGSEA.

This clonotype was seen only a few times. The rearrangement joins TRBV20-1 to TRBJ2-3; 8 bases agree with TRBD2. Germline V gene data show CDR1 as DFQATT and CDR2 as SNEGSKA (reference sequence). This CDR3 is 16 amino acids long. The V segment lost 6 bases and the J segment 3 bases; nucleotides outside the gene matches: 14. In DNA, the CDR3 is TGCAGTGCCCCCCTCGCGGGGGGAGGGCGGACAGATACGCAGTATTTT. Translating gives CSAPLAGGGRTDTQYF.

This clonotype showed up many times. The chain is built from TRBV7-2 and TRBJ2-7; D unresolved. The CDR3 is 14 residues long. V lost 2 bases to trimming and J lost 6 bases, with 14 bases between them. The germline V gene has CDR1 SGHTA and CDR2 FQGNSA. The CDR3 protein is CASSLNSKPLEQYF. The CDR3 bases are TGTGCCAGCAGCTTAAACTCAAAACCCCTCGAGCAGTACTTC.

The chain joins TRBV3-1 to TRBJ2-1; no clear D gene. V shed 0 bases and J shed 3 bases, with 12 bases lying between them. This CDR3 comprises 16 residues. The germline V gene encodes CDR1 LGHDT and CDR2 YNNKEL (reference sequence). CDR3 sequence (DNA): TGTGCCAGCAGCCAAGAAAGTTCATACAGCTACAATGAGCAGTTCTTC. Translating gives CASSQESSYSYNEQFF.

The gene calls are TRBV12-3 or TRBV12-4 and TRBJ2-2; possibly TRBD2 for D (6 bases). The CDR3 is 13 residues long. Trimming shortened V by 3 bases and J by 6 bases, and 8 bases separated the two germline ends. The CDR3 loop reads CASSFRGSGELFF. The CDR3 DNA follows: TGTGCCAGCAGTTTTCGGGGGTCCGGGGAGCTGTTTTTT.

The chain employs TRBV7-2 and TRBJ1-5; the match to TRBD1 covers 7 bases. Germline V gene data show CDR1 as SGHTA and CDR2 as FQGNSA. CDR3 length: 15 residues. V shed 3 bases and J 4 bases; nucleotides not matched to a gene: 6. The CDR3 region is CASSLLGQSNQPQHF. The CDR3, as DNA: TGTGCCAGCAGCTTGTTGGGACAGTCGAATCAGCCCCAGCATTTT. The full variable domain, rest sourced from reference TRBV7-2 and TRBJ1-5, is GAGVSQSPSNKVTEKGKDVELRCDPISGHTALYWYRQSLGQGLEFLIYFQGNSAPDKSGLPSDRFSAERTGGSVSTLTIQRTQQEDSAVYLCASSLLGQSNQPQHFGDGTRLSIL.

This clonotype was counted ten times or more. The chain employs TRBV20-1 and TRBJ1-1, with D possibly matching TRBD1 (5 bases). The germline V and J ends were trimmed by 3 bases and 7 bases, with 18 bases remaining between them. Per the germline V gene, CDR1 is DFQATT and CDR2 is SNEGSKA (reference sequence). The CDR3 is 14 residues long. The CDR3, as DNA: TGCAGTGCTAGTAAGGTAACAGGAGTATTTGAAGCTTTCTTT. Its protein product is CSASKVTGVFEAFF.

The chain combines TRBV6-2 or TRBV6-3 with TRBJ1-5; D ambiguous. V lost 0 bases, J lost 2 bases, and 11 bases lay in between. The CDR3 contains 16 residues. The germline gives CDR1 MNHEY, CDR2 SVGEGT. CDR3 sequence reads: CASSYSRRSGNQPQHF. Written as DNA, the CDR3 is TGTGCCAGCAGTTACTCGCGGAGAAGCGGCAATCAGCCCCAGCATTTT.

This clonotype was seen a handful of times. The V and J genes are TRBV6-2 or TRBV6-3 and TRBJ2-2; 10 bases line up with TRBD2. Germline V gene sequence: CDR1 MNHEY, CDR2 SVGEGT. CDR3 size: 16 residues. V lost 3 bases and J lost 6; bases outside the gene matches: 7. The chain's CDR3 is CASSYPHLAGAGELFF. The CDR3 DNA reads TGTGCCAGCAGTTATCCTCACCTAGCGGGAGCCGGGGAGCTGTTTTTT.

V usage is TRBV5-4 and J usage is TRBJ2-7; 7 nucleotides align to TRBD2. Germline V gives CDR1 SGHNT, CDR2 YYREEE (reference sequence). The CDR3 consists of 15 residues. Losses at the gene ends were 3 bases for V and 0 bases for J; bases not matched to a gene: 6. CDR3 DNA sequence: TGTGCCAGCAGCTCCCGGTCTAGCGGCTCCTACGAGCAGTACTTC. Encoded protein: CASSSRSSGSYEQYF.

This clonotype showed up just a few times. V gene TRBV5-1 combines with J gene TRBJ2-5; D possibly corresponds to TRBD1 (5 bases). Germline V gene data show CDR1 as SGHRS and CDR2 as YFSETQ. The CDR3 extends over 15 amino acids. Trimming took 0 bases from V and 5 from J, leaving 14 bases between them. The CDR3 reads CASSLDSPGWETQYF. For the CDR3, the DNA is TGCGCCAGCAGCTTGGATTCTCCAGGGTGGGAGACCCAGTACTTC.

The genes are TRBV18 and TRBJ2-5, with D unresolved. Germline assignment: CDR1 KGHSH and CDR2 LQKENI. This CDR3 has 14 residues. V was trimmed by 3 bases and J by 2 bases, leaving 10 bases between them. CDR3 residues: CASSPRSDQETQYF. The CDR3 bases are TGTGCCAGCTCACCCCGATCAGATCAAGAGACCCAGTACTTC.

This clonotype was picked up a small number of times. V and J are TRBV6-1 and TRBJ2-1; 13 positions match TRBD2. This CDR3 has 14 amino acids. Germline CDR1 and CDR2: MNHNS and SASEGT. Trimming took 8 bases from V and 7 from J; bases not matched to a gene: 5. The CDR3, as DNA: TGTGCCAGCCGGGGACTAGCGGGATCTAATGAGCAGTTCTTC. It specifies CASRGLAGSNEQFF.

A few counts support this clonotype. The chain carries TRBV20-1 and TRBJ2-2, with 7 bases fitting TRBD2. The CDR3 is 13 amino acids. Germline CDR1 DFQATT, CDR2 SNEGSKA (reference sequence). The CDR3 here is CSVSGANTGELFF. The DNA for the CDR3 is TGCAGCGTAAGCGGGGCGAACACCGGGGAGCTGTTTTTT.